A single sample is the source of the 20 T cell receptor beta chains below, sequenced in a study of neurological immune-mediated disorders. As to time point: longitudinal time-point 2. TCRdb itself ran the 5' RACE reads through MiXCR, one entry per CDR3 protein. The table records about 80,000 distinct CDR3 sequences, almost 6% of them present only once. Sequenced material: PBMCs. The source is a woman aged 55-70 years with multiple sclerosis.

A few counts support this clonotype. The rearrangement links TRBV10-3 to TRBJ2-7, with D tentatively TRBD1 (5 bases). Trimming removed 8 bases from V and 3 bases from J, with 14 bases in between. The CDR3 has 13 residues. Per the germline V gene, CDR1 is ENHRY and CDR2 is SYGVKD. Here the CDR3 DNA reads TGTGCCATCGAGACGGACAACGACTACGAGCAGTACTTC. Translating gives CAIETDNDYEQYF.

This clonotype was observed at least ten times. J is TRBJ1-1 and V is TRBV5-1, with 8 bases identical to TRBD1. Germline V gives CDR1 SGHRS, CDR2 YFSETQ. CDR3 length: 12 amino acids. The V and J ends lost 4 bases and 11 bases, in that order; junction bases with no gene match: 7. The CDR3 sequence: CASSVDRGEAFF. The CDR3, as DNA: TGCGCCAGCAGCGTCGACAGGGGTGAGGCTTTCTTT.

This clonotype came up once. This clone may be a read error of a much larger clone one base away. The genes are TRBV18 and TRBJ1-1; no reliable D call. V lost 3 bases and J 0 bases, leaving 8 bases between the germline ends. The CDR3 loop spans 14 amino acids. CDR1 and CDR2 from the germline V gene are KGHSH and LQKENI. CDR3 sequence reads: CASSPRLVNTEAFF. The CDR3 DNA follows: TGTGCCAGCTCACCTAGACTGGTGAACACTGAAGCTTTCTTT.

This clonotype appeared many times. This chain links TRBV18 with TRBJ1-1, with a possible D match to TRBD1 (6 bases). The CDR3 totals 16 residues. The germline gives CDR1 KGHSH, CDR2 LQKENI. V lost 2 bases to trimming and J lost 4 bases, with 17 bases between them. The CDR3 DNA reads as TGTGCCAGCTCACCAAAAGGGAAGGGGGTTGGCACTGAAGCTTTCTTT. Its protein is CASSPKGKGVGTEAFF.

This clonotype came up many times. V and J are TRBV5-6 and TRBJ2-1; TRBD2 aligns across 13 bases. V was clipped by 1 base and J by 6 bases; unmatched bases: 1. This CDR3 contains 15 residues. CDR1 is SGHDT and CDR2 is YYEEEE in the germline V gene. Here the CDR3 reads CASSLRLAGGNEQFF. In nucleotides, the CDR3 is TGTGCCAGCAGCTTGCGACTAGCGGGGGGCAATGAGCAGTTCTTC.

In this sample, this clonotype turned up many times. The chain uses TRBV3-1 and TRBJ2-7; 11 bases fit TRBD1. The germline CDR1 and CDR2 sequences are LGHDT and YNNKEL (reference sequence). The CDR3 length is 15 residues. Trimming took 4 bases from V and 5 from J; bases not matched to a gene: 7. The CDR3 loop is CASSLLGTGGNEQYF. The CDR3 DNA follows: TGTGCCAGCAGCCTCCTCGGGACAGGGGGAAACGAGCAGTACTTC.

This clonotype was recorded at least ten times. The rearrangement uses TRBV2 and TRBJ2-3, with D perhaps TRBD2 (7 bases). Germline CDR1 is SNHLY and CDR2 is FYNNEI. The CDR3 has 16 residues. V lost 1 base to trimming and J lost 1 base, with 12 bases between them. CDR3 residues: CASSEDGGPGTDTQYF. The DNA of the CDR3 is TGTGCCAGCAGTGAAGACGGGGGGCCTGGCACAGATACGCAGTATTTT.

This clonotype was counted ten times or more. The CDR3 sequence is CASSPTPGETQYF. Written as DNA, the CDR3 is TGCGCCAGCAGCCCGACACCCGGGGAGACCCAGTACTTC. This sequence joins TRBV5-1 and TRBJ2-5; D is undetermined. The CDR3 consists of 13 residues. Per the germline V gene, CDR1 is SGHRS and CDR2 is YFSETQ. Trimming left V 4 bases short and J 5 bases short, with 12 bases between.

In its sample, this clonotype was seen many times. The rearrangement links TRBV5-1 to TRBJ2-5, with D perhaps TRBD2 (5 bases). This CDR3 is built from 15 residues. V lost 0 bases, J lost 5 bases, and 14 bases lay in between. Germline values: CDR1 SGHRS, CDR2 YFSETQ. CDR3 coding DNA: TGCGCCAGCAGCTTGGGATTCGGGATCGGGGAGACCCAGTACTTC. It codes for CASSLGFGIGETQYF.

This clonotype appeared many times. The chain carries TRBV11-2 and TRBJ1-5; D is uncertain. The V gene's germline CDR1 is SGHAT and CDR2 FQNNGV. The CDR3 is 17 residues long. V was shortened by 0 bases and J by 0 bases, with 12 bases between the two germline ends. This chain's CDR3 is CASSLDSRQSSNQPQHF. Written as DNA, the CDR3 is TGTGCCAGCAGCTTAGATTCTCGGCAGAGTAGCAATCAGCCCCAGCATTTT.

This clonotype appeared once. Since no conserved phenylalanine or tryptophan closes the CDR3, a read error is the likely cause. V is TRBV29-1 and J is TRBJ1-2, with TRBD1 as a possible D gene (6 bases). This CDR3 region has 13 residues. The V end lost 1 base, the J end lost 7 bases, and 13 bases lay between the germline ends. CDR1 SQVTM and CDR2 ANQGSEA come from the germline V gene. The CDR3 sequence is CSVEAQGRSGYTV. The DNA for the CDR3 is TGCAGCGTTGAAGCGCAGGGGAGGTCTGGCTACACCGTC.

This clonotype was recorded at least ten times. The genes are TRBV12-3 or TRBV12-4 and TRBJ1-1; no reliable D call. Trimming removed 5 bases at V and 8 bases at J, with 15 bases between. This CDR3 spans 13 amino acids. The CDR3 is CASSLPGPGEAFF. CDR3 sequence (DNA): TGTGCCAGCAGTCTACCCGGGCCAGGCGAAGCTTTCTTT.

The table lists this clonotype with many counts. The rearrangement links TRBV5-1 to TRBJ1-1; D possibly corresponds to TRBD1 (6 bases). V lost 4 bases, J lost 1 base, and 14 bases lay in between. CDR3 length: 15 residues. Germline V gene data show CDR1 as SGHRS and CDR2 as YFSETQ. The CDR3 here is CASSGILGGNTEAFF. The CDR3 region has the DNA TGCGCCAGCAGCGGTATACTAGGGGGGAACACTGAAGCTTTCTTT.

About this clonotype itself: This could be a read error, since a much larger clone is one nucleotide away. The rearrangement links TRBV20-1 to TRBJ1-2; D gene unclear. CDR3 length: 12 residues. CDR1 and CDR2 (germline): DFQATT, SNEGSKA (reference sequence). Trimming removed 7 bases from V and 4 bases from J, with 13 bases in between. CDR3 nucleotides: TGCAGTGAAACAGAGGGTAGCTATGGCTACACCTTC. This gives the protein CSETEGSYGYTF.

This clonotype was seen at least ten times. The V gene is TRBV12-3 or TRBV12-4, the J gene TRBJ1-1; TRBD1 matches at 10 bases. V shed 5 bases and J 8 bases; nucleotides not matched to a gene: 5. The CDR3 totals 13 residues. In DNA, the CDR3 is TGTGCCAGCAGTAGCCGGGACAGGGGAGAAGCTTTCTTT. It encodes CASSSRDRGEAFF.

This clonotype showed up many times. The rearrangement uses TRBV20-1 and TRBJ1-3; the match to TRBD1 covers 8 bases. The CDR3 contains 13 residues. CDR1 and CDR2 from the germline V gene are DFQATT and SNEGSKA (reference sequence). V lost 1 base to trimming and J lost 4 bases; unmatched junction nucleotides: 0. CDR3: CSARGTGGNTIYF. The CDR3 DNA follows: TGCAGTGCTAGAGGGACAGGGGGAAACACCATATATTTT.

This clonotype was picked up many times. V usage is TRBV5-6 and J usage is TRBJ1-4; 7 bases line up with TRBD1. Germline CDR1 reads SGHDT; CDR2 reads YYEEEE. This CDR3 contains 13 residues. Trimming at V came to 4 bases and at J to 5 bases, leaving 2 bases not matched to a gene. The CDR3 bases are TGTGCCAGCAGCAAGGGACAGAATGAAAAACTGTTTTTT. This codes for CASSKGQNEKLFF.

This clonotype was seen many times. This sequence joins TRBV5-1 and TRBJ2-5; TRBD1 aligns across 7 bases. Germline V gene sequence: CDR1 SGHRS, CDR2 YFSETQ. CDR3 length: 13 amino acids. J gave up 5 bases and V 7 bases, and 8 bases lay outside the gene matches. CDR3 amino acids: CASGTGVRETQYF. DNA for the CDR3: TGCGCCAGCGGAACAGGGGTGAGGGAGACCCAGTACTTC. The complete variable domain, with remaining parts taken from reference TRBV5-1 and TRBJ2-5, reads KAGVTQTPRYLIKTRGQQVTLSCSPISGHRSVSWYQQTPGQGLQFLFEYFSETQRNKGNFPGRFSGRQFSNSRSEMNVSTLELGDSALYLCASGTGVRETQYFGPGTRLLVL.

By frequency in the sample, this clonotype is medium-sized (0.01 to 0.1%). The chain is built from TRBV7-2 and TRBJ1-2; tentative D call: TRBD1 (5 bases). CDR3 length: 14 residues. The V end lost 5 bases, the J end lost 9 bases, and 19 bases lay between the germline ends. In germline, CDR1 is SGHTA, CDR2 FQGNSA. The DNA for the CDR3 is TGTGCCAGCAGCCGGGATTCGGGGGGAACAAGCTACACCTTC. This translates into CASSRDSGGTSYTF.

This clonotype was counted ten times or more. The J gene is TRBJ2-2, the V gene TRBV20-1, with D uncertain. From germline, CDR1 is DFQATT and CDR2 SNEGSKA (reference sequence). The CDR3 extends over 16 amino acids. Trimming stripped 2 bases from V and 7 bases from J, with 20 bases between. In DNA form, the CDR3 reads TGCAGTGCTAGACCCCTCGGGCAGCCCCCCAGCGGGGAGCTGTTTTTT. Its translation: CSARPLGQPPSGELFF.